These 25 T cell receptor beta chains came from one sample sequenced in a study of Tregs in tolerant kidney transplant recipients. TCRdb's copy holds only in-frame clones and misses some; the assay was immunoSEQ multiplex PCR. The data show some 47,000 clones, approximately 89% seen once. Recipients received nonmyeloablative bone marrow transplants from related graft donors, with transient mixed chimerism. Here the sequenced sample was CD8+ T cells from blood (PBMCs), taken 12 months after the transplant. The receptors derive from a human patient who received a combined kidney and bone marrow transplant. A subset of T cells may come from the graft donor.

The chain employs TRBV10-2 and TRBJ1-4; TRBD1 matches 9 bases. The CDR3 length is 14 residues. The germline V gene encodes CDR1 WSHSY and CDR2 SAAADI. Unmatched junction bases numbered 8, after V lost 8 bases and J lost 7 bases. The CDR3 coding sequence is TGCGCCAGCGGATACGGGACAGGGTCTGAAAAACTGTTTTTT. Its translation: CASGYGTGSEKLFF.

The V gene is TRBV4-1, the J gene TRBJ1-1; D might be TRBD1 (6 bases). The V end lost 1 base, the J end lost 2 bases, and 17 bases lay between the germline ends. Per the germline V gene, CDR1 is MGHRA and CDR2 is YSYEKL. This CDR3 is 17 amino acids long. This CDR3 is CASSQAFFGGLNTEAFF. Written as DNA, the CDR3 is TGCGCCAGCAGCCAAGCCTTTTTCGGGGGGCTCAACACTGAAGCTTTCTTT.

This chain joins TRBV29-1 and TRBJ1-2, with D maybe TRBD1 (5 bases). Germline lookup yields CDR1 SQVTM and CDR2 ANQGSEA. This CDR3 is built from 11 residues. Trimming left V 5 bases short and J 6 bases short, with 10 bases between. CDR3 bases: TGCAGCGTTTCCGACAGCAATGGCTACACCTTC. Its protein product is CSVSDSNGYTF.

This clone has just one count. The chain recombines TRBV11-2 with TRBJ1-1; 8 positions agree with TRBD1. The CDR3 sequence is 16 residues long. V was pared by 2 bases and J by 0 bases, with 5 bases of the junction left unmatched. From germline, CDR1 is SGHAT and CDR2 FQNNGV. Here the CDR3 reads CASSLWTGYMNTEAFF. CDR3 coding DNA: TGTGCCAGCAGCTTATGGACAGGGTACATGAACACTGAAGCTTTCTTT. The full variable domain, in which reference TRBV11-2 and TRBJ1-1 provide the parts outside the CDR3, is EAGVAQSPRYKIIEKRQSVAFWCNPISGHATLYWYQQILGQGPKLLIQFQNNGVVDDSQLPKDRFSAERLKGVDSTLKIQPAKLEDSAVYLCASSLWTGYMNTEAFFGQGTRLTVV.

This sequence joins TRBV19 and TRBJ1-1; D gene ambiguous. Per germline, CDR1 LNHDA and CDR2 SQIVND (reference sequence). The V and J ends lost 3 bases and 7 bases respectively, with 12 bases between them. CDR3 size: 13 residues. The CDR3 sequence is CASSMNGFGEAFF. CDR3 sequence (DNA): TGTGCCAGTAGTATGAACGGGTTCGGTGAAGCTTTCTTT.

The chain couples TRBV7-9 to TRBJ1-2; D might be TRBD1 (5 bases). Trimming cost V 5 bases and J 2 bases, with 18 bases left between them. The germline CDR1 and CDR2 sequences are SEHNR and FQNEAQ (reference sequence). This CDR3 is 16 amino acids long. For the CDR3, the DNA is TGTGCCAGCAGCCTCATCCCCCAGGGAACCAACTATGGCTACACCTTC. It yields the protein CASSLIPQGTNYGYTF.

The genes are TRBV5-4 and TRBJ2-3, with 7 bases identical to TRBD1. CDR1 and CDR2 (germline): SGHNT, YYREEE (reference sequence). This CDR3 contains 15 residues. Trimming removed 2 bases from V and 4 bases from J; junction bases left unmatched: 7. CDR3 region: CASSLGTALADTQYF. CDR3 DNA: TGTGCCAGCAGCTTAGGGACAGCCTTGGCAGATACGCAGTATTTT.

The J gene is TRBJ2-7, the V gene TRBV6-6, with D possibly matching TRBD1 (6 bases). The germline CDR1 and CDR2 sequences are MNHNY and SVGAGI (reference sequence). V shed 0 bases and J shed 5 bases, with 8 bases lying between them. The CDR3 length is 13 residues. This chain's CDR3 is CASSYSGAHEQYF. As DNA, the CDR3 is TGTGCCAGCAGTTACTCGGGGGCCCACGAGCAGTACTTC.

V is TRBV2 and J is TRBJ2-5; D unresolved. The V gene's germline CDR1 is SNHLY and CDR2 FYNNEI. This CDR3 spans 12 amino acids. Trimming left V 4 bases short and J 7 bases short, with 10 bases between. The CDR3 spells CASSALVWTQYF. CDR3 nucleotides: TGTGCCAGCAGTGCCCTAGTTTGGACCCAGTACTTC.

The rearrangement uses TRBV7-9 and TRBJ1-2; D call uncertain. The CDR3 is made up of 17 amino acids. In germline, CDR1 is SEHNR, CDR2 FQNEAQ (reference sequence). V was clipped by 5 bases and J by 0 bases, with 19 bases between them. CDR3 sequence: CASSPWRGESANYGYTF. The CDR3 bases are TGTGCCAGCAGCCCTTGGCGCGGGGAGAGTGCTAACTATGGCTACACCTTC.

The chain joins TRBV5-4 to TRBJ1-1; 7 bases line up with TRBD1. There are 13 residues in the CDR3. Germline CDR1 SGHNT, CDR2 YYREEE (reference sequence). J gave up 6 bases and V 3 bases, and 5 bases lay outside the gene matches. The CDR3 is CASSWTGSSEAFF. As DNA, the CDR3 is TGTGCCAGCAGCTGGACAGGTAGTTCTGAAGCTTTCTTT.

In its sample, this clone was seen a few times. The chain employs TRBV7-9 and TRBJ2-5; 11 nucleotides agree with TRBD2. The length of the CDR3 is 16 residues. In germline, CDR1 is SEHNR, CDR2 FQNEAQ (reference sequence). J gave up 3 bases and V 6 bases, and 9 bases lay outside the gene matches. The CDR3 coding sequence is TGTGCCAGCAGATATAGCGGGAGGGACCCTAAAGAGACCCAGTACTTC. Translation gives CASRYSGRDPKETQYF.

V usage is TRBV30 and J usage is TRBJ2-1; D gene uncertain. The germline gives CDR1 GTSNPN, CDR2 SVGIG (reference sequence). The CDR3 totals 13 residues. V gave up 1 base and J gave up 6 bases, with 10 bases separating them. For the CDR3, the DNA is TGTGCCTGGAGTGACCCCCCCAGCAATGAGCAGTTCTTC. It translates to CAWSDPPSNEQFF.

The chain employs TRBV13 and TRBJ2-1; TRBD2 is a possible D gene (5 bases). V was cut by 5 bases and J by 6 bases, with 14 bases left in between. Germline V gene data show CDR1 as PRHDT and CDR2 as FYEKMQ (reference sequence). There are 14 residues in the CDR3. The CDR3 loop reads CASSGRGRGNEQFF. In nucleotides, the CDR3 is TGTGCCAGCAGCGGGAGAGGACGAGGCAATGAGCAGTTCTTC.

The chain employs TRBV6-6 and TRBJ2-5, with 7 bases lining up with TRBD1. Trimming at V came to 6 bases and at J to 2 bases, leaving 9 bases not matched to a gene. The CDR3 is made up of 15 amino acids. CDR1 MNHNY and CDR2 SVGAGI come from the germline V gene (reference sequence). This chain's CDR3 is CASRETGWPQETQYF. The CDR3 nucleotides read TGTGCCAGCAGAGAGACAGGGTGGCCTCAAGAGACCCAGTACTTC.

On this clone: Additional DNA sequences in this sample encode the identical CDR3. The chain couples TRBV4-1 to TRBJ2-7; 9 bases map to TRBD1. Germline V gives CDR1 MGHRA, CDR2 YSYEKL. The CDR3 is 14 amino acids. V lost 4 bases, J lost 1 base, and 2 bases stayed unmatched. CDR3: CASSLGQGSYEQYF. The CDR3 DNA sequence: TGCGCCAGCAGCCTCGGACAGGGGTCCTACGAGCAGTACTTC.

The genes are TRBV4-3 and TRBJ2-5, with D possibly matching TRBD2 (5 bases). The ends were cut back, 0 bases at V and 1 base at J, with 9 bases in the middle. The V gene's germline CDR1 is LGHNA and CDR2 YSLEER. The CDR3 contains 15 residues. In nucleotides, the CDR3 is TGCGCCAGCAGCCAAGATTTCGGGGTCCAAGAGACCCAGTACTTC. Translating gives CASSQDFGVQETQYF.

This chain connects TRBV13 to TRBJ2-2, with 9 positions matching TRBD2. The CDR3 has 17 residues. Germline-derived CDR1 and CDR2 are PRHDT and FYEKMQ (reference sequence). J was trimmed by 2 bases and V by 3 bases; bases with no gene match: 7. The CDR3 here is CASSLWASGVNTGELFF. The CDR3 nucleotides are TGTGCCAGCAGCTTGTGGGCTAGCGGGGTTAACACCGGGGAGCTGTTTTTT.

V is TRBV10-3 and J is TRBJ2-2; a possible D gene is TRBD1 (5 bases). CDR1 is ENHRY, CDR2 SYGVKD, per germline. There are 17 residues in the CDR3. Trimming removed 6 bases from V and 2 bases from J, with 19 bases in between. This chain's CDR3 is CAIRYRGALLNTGELFF. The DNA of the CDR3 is TGTGCCATCAGGTATCGTGGGGCCTTACTCAACACCGGGGAGCTGTTTTTT.

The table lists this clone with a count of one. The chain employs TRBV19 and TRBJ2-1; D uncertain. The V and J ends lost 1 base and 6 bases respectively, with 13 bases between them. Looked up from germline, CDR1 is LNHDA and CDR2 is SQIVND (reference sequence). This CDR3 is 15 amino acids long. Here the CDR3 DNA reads TGTGCCAGTAGTATAGCCCCAGAAAACCTCAATGAGCAGTTCTTC. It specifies CASSIAPENLNEQFF.

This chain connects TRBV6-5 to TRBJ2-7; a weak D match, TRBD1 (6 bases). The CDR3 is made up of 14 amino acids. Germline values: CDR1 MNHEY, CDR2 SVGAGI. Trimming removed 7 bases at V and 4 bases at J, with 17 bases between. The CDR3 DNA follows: TGTGCCAGCAAGGAGACAGGACGACAATACGAGCAGTACTTC. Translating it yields CASKETGRQYEQYF.

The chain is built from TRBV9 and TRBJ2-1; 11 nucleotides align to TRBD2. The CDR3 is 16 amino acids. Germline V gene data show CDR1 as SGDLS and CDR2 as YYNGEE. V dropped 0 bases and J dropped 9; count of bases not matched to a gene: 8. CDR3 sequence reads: CASSVVPSGGRGEQFF. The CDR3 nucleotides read TGTGCCAGCAGCGTAGTGCCTAGCGGGGGGCGGGGTGAGCAGTTCTTC.

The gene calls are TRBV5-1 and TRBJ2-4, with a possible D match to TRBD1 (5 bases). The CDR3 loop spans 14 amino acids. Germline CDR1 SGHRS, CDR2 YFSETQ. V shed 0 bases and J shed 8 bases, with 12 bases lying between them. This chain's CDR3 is CASSLGQGRDIQYF. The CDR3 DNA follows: TGCGCCAGCAGCTTGGGGCAGGGTAGAGACATTCAGTACTTC.

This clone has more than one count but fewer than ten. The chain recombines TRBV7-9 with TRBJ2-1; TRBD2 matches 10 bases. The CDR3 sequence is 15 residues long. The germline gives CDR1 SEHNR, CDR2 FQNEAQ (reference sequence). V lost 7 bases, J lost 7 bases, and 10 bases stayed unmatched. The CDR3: CASKGLAGAANEQFF. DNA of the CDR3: TGTGCCAGCAAGGGCCTAGCGGGAGCGGCGAATGAGCAGTTCTTC.

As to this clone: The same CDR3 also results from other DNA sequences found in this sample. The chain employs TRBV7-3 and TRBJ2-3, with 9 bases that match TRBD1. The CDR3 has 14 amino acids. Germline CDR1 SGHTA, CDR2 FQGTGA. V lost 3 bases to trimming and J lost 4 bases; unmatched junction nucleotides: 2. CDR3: CASSLTGGADTQYF. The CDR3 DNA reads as TGTGCCAGCAGCTTGACAGGGGGGGCAGATACGCAGTATTTT. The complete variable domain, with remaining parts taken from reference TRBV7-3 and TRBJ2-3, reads GAGVSQTPSNKVTEKGKYVELRCDPISGHTALYWYRQSLGQGPEFLIYFQGTGAADDSGLPNDRFFAVRPEGSVSTLKIQRTERGDSAVYLCASSLTGGADTQYFGPGTRLTVL.